Following are 6 T cell receptor beta chains from one sample sequenced in a study of shared clonotypes between healthy human individuals. Generated by immunoSEQ multiplex PCR, the TCRdb table keeps only in-frame clones and is missing some. The data show approximately 940,000 clones, approximately 80% seen once. Sequences were obtained from memory CD4+ T cells sorted from blood. Subset given: CD45RA-negative fraction. The receptors were sampled from a young man in good health.

In its sample, this clone was seen a few times. The chain combines TRBV2 with TRBJ1-2, with D uncertain. V was clipped by 6 bases and J by 0 bases, with 14 bases between them. This CDR3 contains 15 residues. From germline, CDR1 is SNHLY and CDR2 FYNNEI. CDR3 DNA: TGTGCCAGCAGCGCTCAGCACGGAGCTAACTATGGCTACACCTTC. The encoded protein is CASSAQHGANYGYTF.

V gene TRBV25-1 combines with J gene TRBJ1-2; 9 bases fit TRBD1. Per germline, CDR1 MGHDK and CDR2 SYGVNS. The CDR3 sequence is 14 residues long. V lost 6 bases and J lost 1; bases outside the gene matches: 3. The CDR3 nucleotides read TGTGCCAGCAGAGGGACAGGGTTTAACTATGGCTACACCTTC. It codes for CASRGTGFNYGYTF.

The rearrangement uses TRBV6-1 and TRBJ1-4; 8 nucleotides align to TRBD1. There are 14 residues in the CDR3. Trimming at V came to 4 bases and at J to 7 bases, leaving 5 bases not matched to a gene. Germline assignment: CDR1 MNHNS and CDR2 SASEGT. The CDR3 loop is CASSGTGTGEKLFF. CDR3 coding DNA: TGTGCCAGCAGTGGGACAGGGACGGGTGAAAAACTGTTTTTT.

The gene calls are TRBV5-1 and TRBJ2-7; 12 nucleotides agree with TRBD1. Unmatched junction bases numbered 9, after V lost 4 bases and J lost 4 bases. In germline, CDR1 is SGHRS, CDR2 YFSETQ. CDR3 size: 16 residues. CDR3 amino acids: CASSDSPGQGAYEQYF. The DNA for the CDR3 is TGCGCCAGCAGCGATTCCCCGGGACAGGGGGCTTACGAGCAGTACTTC.

The chain has TRBV5-6 and TRBJ2-5; D not certain. V lost 4 bases and J 9 bases, leaving 13 bases between the germline ends. CDR3 size: 12 residues. Looked up from germline, CDR1 is SGHDT and CDR2 is YYEEEE. The CDR3 is CASSLRRRPQYF. The CDR3 DNA follows: TGTGCCAGCAGCCTACGCAGACGCCCCCAGTACTTC. Full variable domain (outside the CDR3, taken from reference TRBV5-6 and TRBJ2-5): DAGVTQSPTHLIKTRGQQVTLRCSPKSGHDTVSWYQQALGQGPQFIFQYYEEEERQRGNFPDRFSGHQFPNYSSELNVNALLLGDSALYLCASSLRRRPQYFGPGTRLLVL.

This clone was seen only a few times. The chain employs TRBV5-6 and TRBJ2-7; 11 bases agree with TRBD2. There are 15 residues in the CDR3. Germline CDR1 and CDR2: SGHDT and YYEEEE. After removal of 3 bases from V and 3 bases from J, the junction contained 5 bases not matched to a gene. In DNA, the CDR3 is TGTGCCAGCAGCTCGTTGGGACTAGCGGACTACGAGCAGTACTTC. Translating gives CASSSLGLADYEQYF.